This T cell receptor beta chain was sequenced during a study of CD8+ T cells in alopecia areata. Study-level points and caveats: Sequencing of scalp samples also includes resident alphabeta T cells from normal skin.

Lesional scalp tissue (obtained by punch biopsy) and peripheral blood were collected from alopecia areata patients. Sorting of CD4+ and CD8+ T cells was performed on PBMCs. The junction had 9 bases not matched to a gene; V was cut back by 3 bases and J by 7 bases. The CDR3 has 15 amino acids. The germline V gene has CDR1 SGHDN and CDR2 FVKESK. Extracted RNA was reverse transcribed into cDNA, the sequencing template. The method was immunoSEQ multiplex PCR; TCRdb's version includes in-frame clones alone and lacks a portion of them. The sample lists some 99,000 clones; over 40% were seen once. This clone was seen a handful of times. Its matching antigen is unknown.

This chain joins TRBV14 and TRBJ2-5, with 9 nucleotides matching TRBD2. This clonotype was obtained from a human donor with alopecia areata. Sequencing was performed on CD4+ T cells sorted from blood. CDR3 amino acids: CASSQLAGPIGTQYF. In nucleotides, the CDR3 is TGTGCCAGCAGCCAGCTAGCGGGGCCCATTGGGACCCAGTACTTC.